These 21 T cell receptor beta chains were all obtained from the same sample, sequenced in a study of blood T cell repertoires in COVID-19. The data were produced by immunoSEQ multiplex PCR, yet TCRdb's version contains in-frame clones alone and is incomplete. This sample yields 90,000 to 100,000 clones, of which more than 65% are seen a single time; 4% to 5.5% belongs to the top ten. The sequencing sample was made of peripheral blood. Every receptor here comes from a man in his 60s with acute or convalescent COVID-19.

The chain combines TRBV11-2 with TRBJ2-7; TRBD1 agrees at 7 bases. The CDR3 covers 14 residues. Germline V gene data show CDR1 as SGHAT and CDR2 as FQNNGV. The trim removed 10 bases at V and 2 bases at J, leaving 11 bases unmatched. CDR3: CATKKTGLAYEQYF. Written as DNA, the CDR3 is TGTGCCACCAAAAAGACAGGGCTGGCCTACGAGCAGTACTTC. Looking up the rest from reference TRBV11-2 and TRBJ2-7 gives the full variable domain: EAGVAQSPRYKIIEKRQSVAFWCNPISGHATLYWYQQILGQGPKLLIQFQNNGVVDDSQLPKDRFSAERLKGVDSTLKIQPAKLEDSAVYLCATKKTGLAYEQYFGPGTRLTVT.

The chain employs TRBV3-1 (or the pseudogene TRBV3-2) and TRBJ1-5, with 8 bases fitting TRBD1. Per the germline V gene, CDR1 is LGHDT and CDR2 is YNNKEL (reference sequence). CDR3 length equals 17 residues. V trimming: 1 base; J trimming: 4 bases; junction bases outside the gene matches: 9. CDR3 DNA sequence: TGTGCCAGCAGCCAAGGCTGGACAGGGACGGGGAATCAGCCCCAGCATTTT. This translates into CASSQGWTGTGNQPQHF.

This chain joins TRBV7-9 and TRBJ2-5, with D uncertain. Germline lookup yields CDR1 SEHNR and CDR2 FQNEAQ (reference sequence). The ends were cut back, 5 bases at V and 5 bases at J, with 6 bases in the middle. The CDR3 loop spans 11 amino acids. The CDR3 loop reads CASSLTETQYF. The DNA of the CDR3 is TGTGCCAGCAGCCTAACCGAGACCCAGTACTTC.

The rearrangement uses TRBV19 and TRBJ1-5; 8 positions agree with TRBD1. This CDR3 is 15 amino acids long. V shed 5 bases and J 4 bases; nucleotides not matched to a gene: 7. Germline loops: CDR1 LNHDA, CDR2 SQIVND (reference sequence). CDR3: CASSATGGQNQPQHF. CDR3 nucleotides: TGTGCCAGTAGTGCTACAGGGGGTCAAAATCAGCCCCAGCATTTT.

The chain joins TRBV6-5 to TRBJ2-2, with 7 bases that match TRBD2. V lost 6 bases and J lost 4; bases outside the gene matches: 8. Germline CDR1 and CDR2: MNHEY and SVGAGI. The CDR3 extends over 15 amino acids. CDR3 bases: TGTGCCAGCAGAACTTATGGGACTACCACCGGGGAGCTGTTTTTT. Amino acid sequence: CASRTYGTTTGELFF.

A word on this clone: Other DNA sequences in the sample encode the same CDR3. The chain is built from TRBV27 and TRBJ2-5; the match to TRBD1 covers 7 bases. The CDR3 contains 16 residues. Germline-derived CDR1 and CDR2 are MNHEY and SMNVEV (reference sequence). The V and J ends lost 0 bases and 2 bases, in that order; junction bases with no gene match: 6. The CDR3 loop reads CASSLSTGSRQETQYF. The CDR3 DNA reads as TGTGCCAGCAGTTTATCGACAGGGAGCCGACAAGAGACCCAGTACTTC.

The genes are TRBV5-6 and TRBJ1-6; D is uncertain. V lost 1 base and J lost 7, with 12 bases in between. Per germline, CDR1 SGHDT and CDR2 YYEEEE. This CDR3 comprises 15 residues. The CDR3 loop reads CASSLTLGVNSPLHF. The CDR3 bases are TGTGCCAGCAGCTTGACCCTTGGAGTGAATTCACCCCTCCACTTT.

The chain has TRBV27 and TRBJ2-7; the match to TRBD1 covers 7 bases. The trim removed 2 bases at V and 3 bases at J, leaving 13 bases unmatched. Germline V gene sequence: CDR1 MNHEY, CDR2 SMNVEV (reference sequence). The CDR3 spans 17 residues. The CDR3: CASSLGMKGDRDYEQYF. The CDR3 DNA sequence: TGTGCCAGCAGTTTAGGGATGAAGGGTGACAGGGACTACGAGCAGTACTTC.

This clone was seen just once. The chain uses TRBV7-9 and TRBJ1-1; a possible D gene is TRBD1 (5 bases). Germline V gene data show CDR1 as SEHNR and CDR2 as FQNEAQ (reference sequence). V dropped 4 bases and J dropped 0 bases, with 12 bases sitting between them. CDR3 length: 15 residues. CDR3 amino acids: CASSSGLSMNTEAFF. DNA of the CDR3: TGTGCCAGCAGCTCGGGACTTTCCATGAACACTGAAGCTTTCTTT.

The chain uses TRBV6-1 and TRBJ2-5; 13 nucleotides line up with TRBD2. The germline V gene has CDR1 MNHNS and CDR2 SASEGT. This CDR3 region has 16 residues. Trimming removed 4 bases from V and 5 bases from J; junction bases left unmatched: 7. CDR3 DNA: TGTGCCAGCAGTGTCTCCGGGACTAGCGGGATCGAGACCCAGTACTTC. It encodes CASSVSGTSGIETQYF.

The CDR3 is CASSLLGDEQYF. CDR3 DNA sequence: TGTGCCAGCAGTTTACTAGGGGACGAGCAGTACTTC. The chain uses TRBV27 and TRBJ2-7; D perhaps matches TRBD1 (5 bases). Germline V lookup: CDR1 MNHEY, CDR2 SMNVEV (reference sequence). The length of the CDR3 is 12 residues. V lost 2 bases and J lost 5, with 7 bases in between.

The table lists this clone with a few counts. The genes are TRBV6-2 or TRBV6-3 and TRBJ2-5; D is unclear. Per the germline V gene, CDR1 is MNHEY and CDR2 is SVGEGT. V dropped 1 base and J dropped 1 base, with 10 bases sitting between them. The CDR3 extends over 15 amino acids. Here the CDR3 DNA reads TGTGCCAGCAGTTACTTTCCCGAGATCCAAGAGACCCAGTACTTC. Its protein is CASSYFPEIQETQYF.

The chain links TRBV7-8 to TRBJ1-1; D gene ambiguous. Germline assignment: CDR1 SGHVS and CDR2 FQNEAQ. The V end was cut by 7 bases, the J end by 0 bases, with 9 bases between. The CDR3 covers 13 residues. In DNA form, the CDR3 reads TGTGCCAGCAAGGACTCCATGAACACTGAAGCTTTCTTT. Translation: CASKDSMNTEAFF. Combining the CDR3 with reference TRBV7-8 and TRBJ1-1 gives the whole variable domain GAGVSQSPRYKVAKRGQDVALRCDPISGHVSLFWYQQALGQGPEFLTYFQNEAQLDKSGLPSDRFFAERPEGSVSTLKIQRTQQEDSAVYLCASKDSMNTEAFFGQGTRLTVV.

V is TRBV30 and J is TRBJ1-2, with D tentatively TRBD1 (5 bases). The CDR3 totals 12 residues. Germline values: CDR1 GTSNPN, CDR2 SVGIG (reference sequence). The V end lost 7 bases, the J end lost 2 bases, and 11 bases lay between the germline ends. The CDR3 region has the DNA TGTGCCTCTAACCAGGGAAACTATGGCTACACCTTC. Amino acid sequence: CASNQGNYGYTF.

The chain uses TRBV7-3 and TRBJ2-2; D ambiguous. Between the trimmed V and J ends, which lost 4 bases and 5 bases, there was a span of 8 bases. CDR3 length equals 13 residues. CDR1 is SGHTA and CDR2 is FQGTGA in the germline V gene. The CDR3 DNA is TGTGCCAGCAGCTACCAGAGGACCGGGGAGCTGTTTTTT. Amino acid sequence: CASSYQRTGELFF.

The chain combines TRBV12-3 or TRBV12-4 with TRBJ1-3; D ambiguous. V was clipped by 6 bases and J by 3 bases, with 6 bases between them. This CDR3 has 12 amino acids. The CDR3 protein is CASSLLGNTIYF. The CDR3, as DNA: TGTGCCAGCAGCTTACTTGGAAACACCATATATTTT.

CDR3 sequence: CASSFLSGQGYGYTF. CDR3 DNA sequence: TGTGCCAGCAGTTTCCTATCCGGACAGGGCTATGGCTACACCTTC. V gene TRBV27 combines with J gene TRBJ1-2; the match to TRBD1 covers 8 bases. CDR1 is MNHEY, CDR2 SMNVEV, per germline (reference sequence). The CDR3 loop spans 15 amino acids. V lost 3 bases, J lost 4 bases, and 7 bases stayed unmatched.

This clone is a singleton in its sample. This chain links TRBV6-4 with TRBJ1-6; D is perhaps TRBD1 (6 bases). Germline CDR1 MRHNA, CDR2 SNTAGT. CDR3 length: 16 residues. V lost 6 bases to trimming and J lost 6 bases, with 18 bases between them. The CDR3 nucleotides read TGTGCCAGCAGCGAACAACCGGGACACGCTAATTCACCCCTCCACTTT. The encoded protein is CASSEQPGHANSPLHF.

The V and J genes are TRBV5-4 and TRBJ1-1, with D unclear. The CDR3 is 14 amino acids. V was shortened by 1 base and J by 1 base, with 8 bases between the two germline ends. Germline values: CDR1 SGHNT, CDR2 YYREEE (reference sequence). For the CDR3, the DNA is TGTGCCAGCAGCTTGAGCGTCACGAACACTGAAGCTTTCTTT. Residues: CASSLSVTNTEAFF.

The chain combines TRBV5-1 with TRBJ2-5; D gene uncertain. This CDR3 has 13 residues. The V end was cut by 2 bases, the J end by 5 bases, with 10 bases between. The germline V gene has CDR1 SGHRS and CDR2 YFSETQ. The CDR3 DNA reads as TGCGCCAGCAGCTTTGCAGGTGGGGAGACCCAGTACTTC. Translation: CASSFAGGETQYF.

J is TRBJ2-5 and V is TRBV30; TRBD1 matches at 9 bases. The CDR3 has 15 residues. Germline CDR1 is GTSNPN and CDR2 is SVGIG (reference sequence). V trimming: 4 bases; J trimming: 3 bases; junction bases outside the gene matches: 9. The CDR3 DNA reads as TGTGCCTGGAATGGACAGGGGAAAGGGGAAGAGACCCAGTACTTC. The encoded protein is CAWNGQGKGEETQYF.